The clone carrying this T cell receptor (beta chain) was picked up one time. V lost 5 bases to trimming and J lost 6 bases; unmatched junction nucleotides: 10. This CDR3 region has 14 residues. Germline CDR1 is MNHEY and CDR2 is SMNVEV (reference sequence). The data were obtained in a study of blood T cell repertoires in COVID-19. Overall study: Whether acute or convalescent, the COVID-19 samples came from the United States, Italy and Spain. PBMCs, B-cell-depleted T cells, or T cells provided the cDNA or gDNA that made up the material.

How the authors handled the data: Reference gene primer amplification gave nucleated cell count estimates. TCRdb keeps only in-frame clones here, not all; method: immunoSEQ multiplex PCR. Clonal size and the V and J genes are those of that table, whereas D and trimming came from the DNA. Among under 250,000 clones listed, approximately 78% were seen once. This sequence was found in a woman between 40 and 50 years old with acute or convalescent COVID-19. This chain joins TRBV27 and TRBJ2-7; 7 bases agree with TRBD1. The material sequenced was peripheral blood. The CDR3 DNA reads TGTGCCAGCAGTACGACAGGGCTTCCGAGCGAGCAGTACTTC. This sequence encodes CASSTTGLPSEQYF.